This T cell receptor beta chain was observed in a study of shared clonotypes between healthy human individuals. Background on the study: CD4 naive and memory got three plates each, CD8 naive two, CD8 memory one.

Study conclusions and caveats: Clonotypes not shared had lower generation probabilities than those common to all four donors.

To note about this clone: Its target is not known. Other nucleotide sequences from this sample produce the same CDR3.

The naive CD8 subset, CD45RO-negative cells positively selected for CCR7, excluded terminally differentiated effector memory CD45RA+ cells. Germline V lookup: CDR1 SGHAT, CDR2 FQNNGV. V was shortened by 5 bases and J by 5 bases, with 5 bases between the two germline ends. The CDR3 has 11 amino acids. Assay used: immunoSEQ multiplex PCR; TCRdb lists only in-frame clones, some missing. The sample comprises fewer than 1 million clones, about 96% of which are singletons, and around 0.25% rests with the top ten. This chain joins TRBV11-2 and TRBJ2-3; D gene uncertain. The source is a young man in good health. The sample taken for sequencing was naive CD8+ T cells sorted from blood. The CDR3 here is CASSRQDTQYF. In DNA, the CDR3 is TGTGCCAGCAGCCGACAAGATACGCAGTATTTT.